The rows below give T cell receptor beta chains drawn from one sample of a study of shared clonotypes between healthy human individuals. TCRdb's table, derived via immunoSEQ multiplex PCR, lists solely in-frame clones and lacks some. The sample lists hundreds of thousands of clones, about 90% occurring once. The sequenced material came from naive CD8+ T cells sorted from blood. The receptors shown here come from a man aged 25-45 years in good health. Both conserved end residues are part of each CDR3. Fields, in order: CDR3 protein, CDR3 DNA, D gene, J gene, clone size, V gene. The D gene is left open where the match is weak. Clone sizes are given selectively: once, few, many, or a class where the clone is expanded.

CASRGQGKLFF,TGTGCCAGCAGAGGACAGGGAAAACTGTTTTTT,TRBD1,TRBJ1-4,NA,TRBV9
CASSPDRLEAFF,TGTGCCAGCAGTCCTGACCGACTTGAAGCGTTCTTC,NA,TRBJ2-1,NA,TRBV27
CASSQDYGSSSYNEQFF,TGCGCCAGCAGCCAAGATTATGGCTCGAGCTCCTACAATGAGCAGTTCTTC,NA,TRBJ2-1,NA,TRBV4-1
CASSTVPYNEQFF,TGTGCCAGTAGCACAGTCCCTTACAATGAGCAGTTCTTC,NA,TRBJ2-1,few,TRBV19
CASSFFAGYEQYF,TGTGCCAGCAGTTTCTTCGCCGGTTACGAGCAGTACTTC,NA,TRBJ2-7,NA,TRBV27
CASRITAYQPQHF,TGTGCCAGCAGGATTACAGCGTATCAGCCCCAGCATTTT,NA,TRBJ1-5,NA,TRBV28
CASRLSMNTEAFF,TGTGCCAGCAGGCTGTCAATGAACACTGAAGCTTTCTTT,NA,TRBJ1-1,NA,TRBV6-5
CASSFRTSGRANYNEQFF,TGTGCCAGCAGCTTTCGGACTAGCGGGAGGGCCAACTACAATGAGCAGTTCTTC,TRBD2,TRBJ2-1,NA,TRBV7-9
CASSRLQAGGPSSYEQYF,TGTGCCAGCAGCCGGCTCCAAGCGGGAGGGCCCTCATCGTACGAGCAGTACTTC,TRBD2,TRBJ2-7,NA,TRBV11-2
CSVAPEQGLTDTQYF,TGCAGCGTTGCCCCCGAGCAGGGACTCACAGATACGCAGTATTTT,NA,TRBJ2-3,NA,TRBV29-1
CSVDWHNEQFF,TGCAGCGTTGATTGGCACAATGAGCAGTTCTTC,NA,TRBJ2-1,NA,TRBV29-1
CASTFNVAGGNTGELFF,TGTGCCAGCACTTTTAACGTGGCGGGAGGGAACACCGGGGAGCTGTTTTTT,TRBD2,TRBJ2-2,NA,TRBV28
CASSLQLAGGPRELFF,TGTGCCAGCAGCTTGCAACTAGCGGGAGGGCCGAGGGAGCTGTTTTTT,TRBD2,TRBJ2-2,NA,TRBV5-6
CASSLAGALLDEQYF,TGTGCCAGCAGTCTAGCGGGAGCCTTACTGGACGAGCAGTACTTC,TRBD2,TRBJ2-7,NA,TRBV6-5
CASSAGTSGIYEQYF,TGTGCCAGCAGCGCCGGGACTAGCGGTATCTACGAGCAGTACTTC,TRBD2,TRBJ2-7,NA,TRBV9
CASSGVGSDGYTF,TGTGCCAGCAGTGGAGTGGGCAGTGATGGCTACACCTTC,NA,TRBJ1-2,NA,TRBV6-1
CASSLAVNFNNEQFF,TGCGCCAGCAGCTTGGCAGTGAACTTTAACAATGAGCAGTTCTTC,NA,TRBJ2-1,NA,TRBV5-1
CASSAGLSHYEQYF,TGCGCCAGCAGTGCTGGACTTTCCCACTACGAGCAGTACTTC,NA,TRBJ2-7,NA,TRBV5-1
CASSVSRDGSGNTIYF,TGTGCCAGCAGCGTCAGCCGCGACGGCTCTGGAAACACCATATATTTT,NA,TRBJ1-3,NA,TRBV9
CASSPGTLYYGYTF,TGTGCCAGCAGTCCCGGGACCTTATACTATGGCTACACCTTC,NA,TRBJ1-2,NA,TRBV27
CASSDGRGSYEQYF,TGTGCCAGCAGTGACGGGAGGGGCTCCTACGAGCAGTACTTC,TRBD2,TRBJ2-7,NA,TRBV2
CASSLGGPIGNTIYF,TGTGCCAGCAGCTTAGGAGGCCCAATCGGGAACACCATATATTTT,NA,TRBJ1-3,NA,TRBV7-9
CASSEFLAGGPYGTDTQYF,TGTGCCAGCAGCGAATTTCTAGCGGGAGGGCCTTACGGCACAGATACGCAGTATTTT,TRBD2,TRBJ2-3,once,TRBV2
CASSYSAGLGSVQYF,TGTGCCAGCAGTTACTCGGCCGGACTGGGAAGTGTGCAGTACTTC,NA,TRBJ2-7,NA,TRBV6-5
CASSSIAGISYEQYF,TGTGCCAGCAGTAGTATAGCGGGAATCTCCTACGAGCAGTACTTC,TRBD2,TRBJ2-7,NA,TRBV27
CASSESLSYNEQFF,TGTGCCAGCAGCGAAAGCCTCTCCTACAATGAGCAGTTCTTC,NA,TRBJ2-1,NA,TRBV4-2
CASSPLVPLAGNTDTQYF,TGTGCCAGCAGTCCCTTGGTTCCGCTAGCGGGAAACACAGATACGCAGTATTTT,TRBD2,TRBJ2-3,NA,TRBV28
CASSYSTGVSYEQYF,TGCGCCAGCAGCTATTCGACAGGGGTATCCTACGAGCAGTACTTC,TRBD1,TRBJ2-7,NA,TRBV5-1
CASSLTTNEKLFF,TGTGCCAGCAGCTTGACAACTAATGAAAAACTGTTTTTT,NA,TRBJ1-4,once,TRBV7-9
CASQRGTSLYEQYF,TGTGCCAGCCAGCGGGGAACATCTCTCTACGAGCAGTACTTC,TRBD2,TRBJ2-7,NA,TRBV5-6
CASSPTVQRGELFF,TGTGCCAGCAGCCCAACGGTCCAACGTGGGGAGCTGTTTTTT,NA,TRBJ2-2,NA,TRBV7-6
CASSQIWSSYEQYF,TGTGCCAGCAGCCAAATTTGGAGCTCCTACGAGCAGTACTTC,NA,TRBJ2-7,NA,TRBV14
CASSPGGGDNEQFF,TGTGCCAGCAGCCCGGGTGGGGGAGACAATGAGCAGTTCTTC,NA,TRBJ2-1,once,TRBV11-2
CASSLRSRGSSSYEQYF,TGTGCCAGCAGCTTAAGGTCCCGGGGGAGTAGCTCCTACGAGCAGTACTTC,NA,TRBJ2-7,NA,TRBV7-6
CASIAGNTDTQYF,TGCGCCAGCATAGCGGGAAACACAGATACGCAGTATTTT,TRBD2,TRBJ2-3,NA,TRBV5-1
CASSHDGSSNQPQHF,TGTGCCAGCAGCCACGACGGGAGTAGCAATCAGCCCCAGCATTTT,NA,TRBJ1-5,NA,TRBV6-5
CASSDRFFSYEQYF,TGTGCCAGCAGCGACAGGTTTTTCTCCTACGAGCAGTACTTC,NA,TRBJ2-7,NA,TRBV2
CASSDHSEQYF,TGTGCCAGCAGTGACCACAGTGAGCAGTACTTC,NA,TRBJ2-7,once,TRBV6-5
CASTDFDRGPYEQYF,TGTGCCAGCACCGATTTTGACAGGGGGCCGTACGAGCAGTACTTC,TRBD1,TRBJ2-7,NA,TRBV27
CASSPFSSGEQYF,TGTGCCAGCAGTCCCTTCAGTTCGGGGGAGCAGTACTTC,NA,TRBJ2-7,NA,TRBV27